A selection of T cell receptor beta chains follows, all from one sample in a study of Ad26.COV2.S vaccination and SARS-CoV-2 variants. Profiled with immunoSEQ multiplex PCR; TCRdb holds only in-frame clones, not every one. Of about 680,000 clones listed, about 89% are singletons. Sequenced here: peripheral blood, sampled in a trial of Ad26.COV2.S vaccine versus placebo. The source of these receptors is a person between 18 and 59 years old who received the Ad26.COV2.S COVID-19 vaccine or a placebo. The conserved cysteine and the conserved F or W are not part of the CDR3 here. Fields, in order: V gene, CDR3 length, J gene, D gene, CDR3 protein. The D gene is left open where the match is weak.

>TRBV18|13|TRBJ1-2|TRBD1
ASSLQGMEGYGYT
>TRBV11-2|11|TRBJ2-1|-
ASSSHRADEQF
>TRBV4-3|12|TRBJ1-2|TRBD1
ASSPDRDDYGYT
>TRBV5-6|9|TRBJ1-1|-
ASSREAEAF
>TRBV5-5|12|TRBJ1-1|-
ASSLGKTNTEAF
>TRBV6-6|14|TRBJ1-2|TRBD1
ASSYAGQGYNYGYT
>TRBV4-3|9|TRBJ2-5|-
ASSQAGAQY
>TRBV6-6|14|TRBJ2-3|-
ASRHSGAMRTDTQY
>TRBV12-5|13|TRBJ2-5|TRBD1
ASGPGQGFQETQY
>TRBV3-1/TRBV3-2|12|TRBJ2-3|TRBD2
ASSQGLATDTQY
>TRBV9|15|TRBJ2-5|TRBD2
ASSVGLAGAYQETQY
>TRBV4-1|16|TRBJ2-6|-
ASSQGRVGKDGANVLT
>TRBV24-1|12|TRBJ1-5|TRBD1
ATSDRGQNQPQH
>TRBV19|12|TRBJ1-6|-
ASSRPGLNSPLH
>TRBV24-1|12|TRBJ2-7|-
ATSGSVPPYEQY
>TRBV9|11|TRBJ2-3|-
ASRASGTDTQY
>TRBV2|13|TRBJ1-5|-
ASSEATGGGQPQH
>TRBV27|11|TRBJ1-1|-
ASSFVTNTEAF
>TRBV5-4|13|TRBJ2-3|-
ASSLQGSGTDTQY
>TRBV4-2|13|TRBJ2-5|TRBD2
ASSQMGGVQETQY
>TRBV12-3/TRBV12-4|11|TRBJ1-2|-
ASSLEHLYGYT
>TRBV7-9|12|TRBJ2-2|TRBD1
ASSSQGAVGELF
>TRBV5-1|12|TRBJ1-6|-
ASSSGTMFSPLH
>TRBV7-2|14|TRBJ2-1|TRBD1
ASSLVGTGSYNEQF
>TRBV9|13|TRBJ1-1|TRBD1
ASSPGTGTNTEAF
>TRBV10-3|12|TRBJ1-1|TRBD1
ATRQGAFDTEAF
>TRBV24-1|11|TRBJ2-7|TRBD1
ASGQGLIYEQY
>TRBV19|13|TRBJ2-1|-
ASSFGGAANNEQF
>TRBV7-2|15|TRBJ2-2|-
ASTISGNRVNTGELF
>TRBV7-8|15|TRBJ2-1|TRBD2
ASSLAGLAGGYNEQF
>TRBV5-6|13|TRBJ2-2|-
ASSLITGNTGELF
>TRBV2|11|TRBJ2-7|-
ASRWDTIYEQY
>TRBV7-8|14|TRBJ1-6|TRBD1
ASSISQGFGFLPLH
>TRBV7-9|9|TRBJ2-5|-
ASNKRGTQY
>TRBV15|9|TRBJ2-1|-
ATSRVGEQF
>TRBV10-3|11|TRBJ2-7|TRBD1
AMGTGVPYEQY
>TRBV7-2|17|TRBJ2-7|TRBD2
ASSLRGTSGRVGPYEQY
>TRBV7-2|12|TRBJ2-7|TRBD1
ASSRRDSLGEQY
>TRBV21-1|15|TRBJ2-3|-
ASSKLLAEGSTDTQY
>TRBV29-1|11|TRBJ1-1|TRBD1
SVLTGATTEAF
>TRBV6-5|13|TRBJ1-1|-
ASRVLWDQDTEAF
>TRBV5-5|17|TRBJ2-6|TRBD1
ASSFQPGTGNSGANVLT
>TRBV2|14|TRBJ1-5|-
ASSESEFWGNQPQH
>TRBV7-2|13|TRBJ2-7|-
ASSLVLGGTYEQY
>TRBV7-2|13|TRBJ2-7|-
ASRLGGIAAYEQY
>TRBV5-1|13|TRBJ1-1|TRBD1
ASSLAPGTGPEAF
>TRBV6-5|13|TRBJ2-7|TRBD2
ASSYEGLATYEQY
>TRBV5-6|12|TRBJ1-5|-
ASSLTGFNQPQH
>TRBV7-9|16|TRBJ2-3|TRBD2
ASSIRAPGTRAADTQY
>TRBV19|12|TRBJ2-3|-
ASSLRDITDTQY
>TRBV30|12|TRBJ1-5|-
AWGRGPLNQPQH
>TRBV18|13|TRBJ2-5|-
ASSPVGAPQETQY
>TRBV15|14|TRBJ1-2|TRBD1
ATSRDIPGQGYGYT
>TRBV5-1|13|TRBJ1-2|-
ASSLNPQASYGYT
>TRBV3-1/TRBV3-2|13|TRBJ2-3|TRBD2
ASSQAGGHTDTQY
>TRBV24-1|12|TRBJ1-2|-
ATSDADRNYGYT
>TRBV11-3|12|TRBJ2-3|TRBD2
ASSTTSGTDTQY
>TRBV29-1|6|TRBJ2-3|-
SAEGQY